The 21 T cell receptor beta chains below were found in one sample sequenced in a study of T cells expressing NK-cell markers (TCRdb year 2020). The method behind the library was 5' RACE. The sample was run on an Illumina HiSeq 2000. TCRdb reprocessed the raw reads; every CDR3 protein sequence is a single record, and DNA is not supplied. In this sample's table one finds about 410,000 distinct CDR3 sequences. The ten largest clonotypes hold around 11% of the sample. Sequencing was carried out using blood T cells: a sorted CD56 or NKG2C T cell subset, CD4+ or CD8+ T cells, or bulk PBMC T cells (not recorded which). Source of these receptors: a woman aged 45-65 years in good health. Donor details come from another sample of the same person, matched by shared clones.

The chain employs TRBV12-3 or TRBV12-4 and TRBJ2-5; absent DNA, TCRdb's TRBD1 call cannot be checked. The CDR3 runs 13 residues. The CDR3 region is CASSPLGGETQYF.

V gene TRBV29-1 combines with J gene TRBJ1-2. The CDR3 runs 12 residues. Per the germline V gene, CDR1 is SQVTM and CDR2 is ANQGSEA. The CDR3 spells CSVEPGPYGYTF.

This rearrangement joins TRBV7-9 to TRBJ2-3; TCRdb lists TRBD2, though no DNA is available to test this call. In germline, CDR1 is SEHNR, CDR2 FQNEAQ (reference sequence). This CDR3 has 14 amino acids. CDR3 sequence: CASSPGTSGITQYF. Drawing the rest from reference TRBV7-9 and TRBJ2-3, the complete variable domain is DTGVSQNPRHKITKRGQNVTFRCDPISEHNRLYWYRQTLGQGPEFLTYFQNEAQLEKSRLLSDRFSAERPKGSFSTLEIQRTEQGDSAMYLCASSPGTSGITQYFGPGTRLTVL.

CDR3 residues: CASSQVRGKGSYEQYF. This chain joins TRBV4-1 and TRBJ2-7. CDR3 length equals 16 residues. Germline lookup yields CDR1 MGHRA and CDR2 YSYEKL.

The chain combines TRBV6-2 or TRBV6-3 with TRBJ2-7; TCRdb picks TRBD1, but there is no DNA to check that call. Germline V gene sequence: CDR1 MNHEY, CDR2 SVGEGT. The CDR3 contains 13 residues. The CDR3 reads CASSYRDIYEQYF.

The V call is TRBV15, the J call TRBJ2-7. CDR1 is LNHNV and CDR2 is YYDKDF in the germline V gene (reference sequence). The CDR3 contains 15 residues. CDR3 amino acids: CATSREGRTTYEQYF. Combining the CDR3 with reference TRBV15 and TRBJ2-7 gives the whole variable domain DAMVIQNPRYQVTQFGKPVTLSCSQTLNHNVMYWYQQKSSQAPKLLFHYYDKDFNNEADTPDNFQSRRPNTSFCFLDIRSPGLGDTAMYLCATSREGRTTYEQYFGPGTRLTVT.

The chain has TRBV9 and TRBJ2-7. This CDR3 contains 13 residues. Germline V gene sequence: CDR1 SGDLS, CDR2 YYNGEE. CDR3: CASSRPEAYEQYF.

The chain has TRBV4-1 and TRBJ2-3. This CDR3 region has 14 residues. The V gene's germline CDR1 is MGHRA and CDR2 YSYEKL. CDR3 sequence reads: CASSQTGSTDTQYF.

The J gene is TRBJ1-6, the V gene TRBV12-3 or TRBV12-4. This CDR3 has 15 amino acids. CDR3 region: CASSLVGHLNSPLHF.

The CDR3 loop reads CSVTHREYGEQYF. The V gene is TRBV29-1, the J gene TRBJ2-7; TCRdb calls TRBD1, which cannot be checked without DNA. Germline assignment: CDR1 SQVTM and CDR2 ANQGSEA. The CDR3 length is 13 residues.

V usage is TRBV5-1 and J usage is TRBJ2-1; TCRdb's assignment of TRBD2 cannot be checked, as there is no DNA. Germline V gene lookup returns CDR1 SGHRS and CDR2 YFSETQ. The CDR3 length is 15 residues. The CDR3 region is CASSLFASGNNEQFF.

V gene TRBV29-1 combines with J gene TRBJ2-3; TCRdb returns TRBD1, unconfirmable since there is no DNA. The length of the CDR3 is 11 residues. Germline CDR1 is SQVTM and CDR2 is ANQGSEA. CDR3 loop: CSVESLGQQYF.

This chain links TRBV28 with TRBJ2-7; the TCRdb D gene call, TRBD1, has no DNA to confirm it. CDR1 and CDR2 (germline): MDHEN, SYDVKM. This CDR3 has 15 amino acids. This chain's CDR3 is CASRPLTGGAAEQYF. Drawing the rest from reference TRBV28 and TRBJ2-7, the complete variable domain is DVKVTQSSRYLVKRTGEKVFLECVQDMDHENMFWYRQDPGLGLRLIYFSYDVKMKEKGDIPEGYSVSREKKERFSLILESASTNQTSMYLCASRPLTGGAAEQYFGPGTRLTVT.

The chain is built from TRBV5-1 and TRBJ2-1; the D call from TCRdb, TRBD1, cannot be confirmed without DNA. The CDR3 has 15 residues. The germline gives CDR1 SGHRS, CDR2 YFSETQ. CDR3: CASTRTGQDYNEQFF.

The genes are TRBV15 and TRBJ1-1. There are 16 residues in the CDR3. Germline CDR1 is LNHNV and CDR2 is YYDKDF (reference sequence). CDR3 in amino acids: CATSRPKTLPTGEAFF.

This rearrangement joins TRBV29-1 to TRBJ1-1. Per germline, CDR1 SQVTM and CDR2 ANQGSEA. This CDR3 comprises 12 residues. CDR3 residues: CSGLTVNTEAFF.

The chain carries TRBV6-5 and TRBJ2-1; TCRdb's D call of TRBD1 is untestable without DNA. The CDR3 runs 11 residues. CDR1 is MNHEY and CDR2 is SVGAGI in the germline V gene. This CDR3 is CASSSPAEQFF.

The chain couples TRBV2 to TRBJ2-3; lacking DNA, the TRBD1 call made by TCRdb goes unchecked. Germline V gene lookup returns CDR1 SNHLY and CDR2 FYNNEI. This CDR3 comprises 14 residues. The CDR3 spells CASKLTQGVGTQYF.

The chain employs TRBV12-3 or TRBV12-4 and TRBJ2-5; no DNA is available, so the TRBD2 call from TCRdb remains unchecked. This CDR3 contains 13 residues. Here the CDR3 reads CASTSPSEETQYF.

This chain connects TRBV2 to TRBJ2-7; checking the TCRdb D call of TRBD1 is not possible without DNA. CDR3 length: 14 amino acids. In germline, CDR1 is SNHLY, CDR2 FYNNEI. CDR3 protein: CASSWDRPRDEQYF.

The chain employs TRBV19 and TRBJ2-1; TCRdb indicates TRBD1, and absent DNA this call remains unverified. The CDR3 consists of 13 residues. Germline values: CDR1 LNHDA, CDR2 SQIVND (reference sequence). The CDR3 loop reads CASSLGHLNEQFF.